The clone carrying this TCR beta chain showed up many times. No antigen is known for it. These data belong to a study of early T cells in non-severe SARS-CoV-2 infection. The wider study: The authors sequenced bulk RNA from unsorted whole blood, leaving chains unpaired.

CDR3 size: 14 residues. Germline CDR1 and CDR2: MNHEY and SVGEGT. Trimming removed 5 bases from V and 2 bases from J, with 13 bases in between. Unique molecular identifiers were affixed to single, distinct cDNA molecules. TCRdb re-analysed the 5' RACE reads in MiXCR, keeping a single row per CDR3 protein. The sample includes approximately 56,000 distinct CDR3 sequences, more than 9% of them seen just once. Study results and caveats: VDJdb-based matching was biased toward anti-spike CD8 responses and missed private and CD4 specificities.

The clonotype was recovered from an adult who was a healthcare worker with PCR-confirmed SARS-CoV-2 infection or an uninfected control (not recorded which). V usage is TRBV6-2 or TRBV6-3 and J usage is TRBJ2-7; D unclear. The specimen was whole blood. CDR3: CASSLGYSAYEQYF. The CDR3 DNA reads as TGTGCCAGCAGTCTTGGGTACAGCGCCTACGAGCAGTACTTC.